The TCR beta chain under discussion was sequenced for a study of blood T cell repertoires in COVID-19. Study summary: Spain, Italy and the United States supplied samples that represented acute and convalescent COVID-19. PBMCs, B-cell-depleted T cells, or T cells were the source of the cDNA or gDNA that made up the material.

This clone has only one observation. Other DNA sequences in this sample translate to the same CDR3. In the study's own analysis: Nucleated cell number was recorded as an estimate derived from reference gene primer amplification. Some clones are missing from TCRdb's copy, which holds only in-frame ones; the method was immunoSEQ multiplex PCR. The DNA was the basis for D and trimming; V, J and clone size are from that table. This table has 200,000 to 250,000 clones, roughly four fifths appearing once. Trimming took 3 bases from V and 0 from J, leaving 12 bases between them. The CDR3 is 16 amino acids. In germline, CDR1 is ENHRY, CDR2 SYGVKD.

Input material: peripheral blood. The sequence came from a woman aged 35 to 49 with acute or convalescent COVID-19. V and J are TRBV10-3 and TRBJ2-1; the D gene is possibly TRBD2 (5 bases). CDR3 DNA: TGTGCCATCAGTGACTCCGGAACTAGCTCCTACAATGAGCAGTTCTTC. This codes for CAISDSGTSSYNEQFF.